Listed below are T cell receptor beta chains from one sample, sequenced in a study of T cell responses to AZD1222 COVID-19 vaccine. Measured with immunoSEQ multiplex PCR; TCRdb has only the in-frame clones, and not every one. The table includes about 130,000 clones, around 90% detected once. This sample comprised peripheral blood, obtained on day 0 of AZD1222 vaccination. These receptors originate from an adult in good health. Both conserved end residues are part of each CDR3. The D gene is left open where the match is weak. Expanded clones are given a class, and other clones once, few, many or no size at all.

size: -; J: TRBJ2-4; V: TRBV6-6; D: TRBD1; CDR3: CASRDGTGRYIQYF; DNA: TGTGCCAGCAGGGACGGGACAGGGCGATACATTCAGTACTTC
size: -; J: TRBJ2-3; V: TRBV15; D: -; CDR3: CATSRGGGETDTQYF; DNA: TGTGCCACCAGCAGAGGTGGCGGGGAGACAGATACGCAGTATTTT
size: once; J: TRBJ1-3; V: TRBV20-1; D: -; CDR3: CSASAAGVGNTIYF; DNA: TGCAGTGCTAGTGCGGCAGGGGTTGGAAACACCATATATTTT
size: -; J: TRBJ2-7; V: TRBV5-5; D: TRBD1; CDR3: CASSWGTDYEQYF; DNA: TGTGCCAGCAGCTGGGGGACAGACTACGAGCAGTACTTC
size: -; J: TRBJ1-4; V: TRBV6-5; D: -; CDR3: CASSLQGNEKLFF; DNA: TGTGCCAGCAGTTTACAGGGTAATGAAAAACTGTTTTTT
size: -; J: TRBJ2-7; V: TRBV18; D: TRBD2; CDR3: CASSPPLAGAYEQYF; DNA: TGTGCCAGCTCCCCCCCACTAGCGGGGGCCTACGAGCAGTACTTC
size: -; J: TRBJ1-4; V: TRBV7-2; D: -; CDR3: CASKPGTTNEKLFF; DNA: TGTGCCAGCAAACCAGGGACAACTAATGAAAAACTGTTTTTT
size: -; J: TRBJ2-2; V: TRBV24-1; D: TRBD1; CDR3: CATGEDREGTGELFF; DNA: TGTGCCACCGGGGAGGACAGGGAAGGAACCGGGGAGCTGTTTTTT
size: -; J: TRBJ1-2; V: TRBV19; D: -; CDR3: CASSIGSFYGYTF; DNA: TGTGCCAGTAGTATTGGCAGCTTCTATGGCTACACCTTC
size: -; J: TRBJ1-2; V: TRBV15; D: -; CDR3: CATSRDSGDVNGYTF; DNA: TGTGCCACCAGCAGAGACTCGGGGGATGTGAATGGCTACACCTTC
size: -; J: TRBJ2-7; V: TRBV15; D: -; CDR3: CATSRVVSSYEQYF; DNA: TGTGCCACCAGCAGAGTCGTCAGCTCCTACGAGCAGTACTTC
size: -; J: TRBJ2-7; V: TRBV4-2; D: TRBD2; CDR3: CASSQGGLYRHDEQYF; DNA: TGTGCCAGCAGCCAAGGGGGACTATACCGACACGACGAGCAGTACTTC
size: -; J: TRBJ1-4; V: TRBV3-1/TRBV3-2; D: -; CDR3: CASSQDLGSLSFEKLFF; DNA: TGTGCCAGCAGCCAAGATCTTGGTTCCCTGAGTTTTGAAAAACTGTTTTTT
size: -; J: TRBJ2-7; V: TRBV29-1; D: -; CDR3: CSGRHDGEQYF; DNA: TGCAGCGGCAGACACGACGGCGAGCAGTACTTC
size: -; J: TRBJ2-3; V: TRBV11-2; D: -; CDR3: CASSLRTVGGSTDTQYF; DNA: TGTGCCAGCAGCTTACGGACAGTGGGGGGCAGTACAGATACGCAGTATTTT
size: -; J: TRBJ1-3; V: TRBV18; D: -; CDR3: CASSPFPGTGGNTIYF; DNA: TGTGCCAGCTCACCCTTCCCCGGGACGGGTGGAAACACCATATATTTT
size: -; J: TRBJ2-5; V: TRBV5-4; D: -; CDR3: CASSLKVSSTQETQYF; DNA: TGTGCCAGCAGCTTGAAGGTTTCCAGTACCCAAGAGACCCAGTACTTC
size: -; J: TRBJ1-5; V: TRBV7-2; D: -; CDR3: CASSLVGNQPQHF; DNA: TGTGCCAGCAGCTTAGTCGGCAATCAGCCCCAGCATTTT